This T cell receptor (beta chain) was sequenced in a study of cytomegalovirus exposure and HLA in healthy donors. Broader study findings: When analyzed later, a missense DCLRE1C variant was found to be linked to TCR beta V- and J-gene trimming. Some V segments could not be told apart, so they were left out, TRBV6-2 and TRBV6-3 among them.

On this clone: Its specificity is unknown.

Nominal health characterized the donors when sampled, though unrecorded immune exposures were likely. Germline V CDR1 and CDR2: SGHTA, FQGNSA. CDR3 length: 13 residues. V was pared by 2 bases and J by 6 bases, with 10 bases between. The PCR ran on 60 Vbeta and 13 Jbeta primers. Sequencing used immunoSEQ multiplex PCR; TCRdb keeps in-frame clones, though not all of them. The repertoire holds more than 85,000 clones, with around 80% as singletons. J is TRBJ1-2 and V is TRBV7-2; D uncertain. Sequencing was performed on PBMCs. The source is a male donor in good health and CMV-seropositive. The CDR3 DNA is TGTGCCAGCAGCTTATTGAAGACTAATGGCTACACCTTC. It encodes CASSLLKTNGYTF.